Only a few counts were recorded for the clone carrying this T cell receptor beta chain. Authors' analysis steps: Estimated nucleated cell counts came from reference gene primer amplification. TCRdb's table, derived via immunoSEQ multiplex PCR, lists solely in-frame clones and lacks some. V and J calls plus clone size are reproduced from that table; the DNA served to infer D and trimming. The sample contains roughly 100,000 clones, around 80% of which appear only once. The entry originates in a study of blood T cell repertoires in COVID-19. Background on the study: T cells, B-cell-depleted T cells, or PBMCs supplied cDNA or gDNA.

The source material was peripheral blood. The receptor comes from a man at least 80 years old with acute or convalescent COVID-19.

The CDR3 spells CASSTTGLFNYGYTF. CDR3 nucleotide sequence: TGTGCCAGCAGTACAACAGGGCTATTTAACTATGGCTACACCTTC. This chain connects TRBV27 to TRBJ1-2, with a possible D match to TRBD1 (6 bases). The CDR3 consists of 15 residues. Germline-derived CDR1 and CDR2 are MNHEY and SMNVEV (reference sequence). Trimming removed 5 bases from V and 1 base from J, with 14 bases in between.